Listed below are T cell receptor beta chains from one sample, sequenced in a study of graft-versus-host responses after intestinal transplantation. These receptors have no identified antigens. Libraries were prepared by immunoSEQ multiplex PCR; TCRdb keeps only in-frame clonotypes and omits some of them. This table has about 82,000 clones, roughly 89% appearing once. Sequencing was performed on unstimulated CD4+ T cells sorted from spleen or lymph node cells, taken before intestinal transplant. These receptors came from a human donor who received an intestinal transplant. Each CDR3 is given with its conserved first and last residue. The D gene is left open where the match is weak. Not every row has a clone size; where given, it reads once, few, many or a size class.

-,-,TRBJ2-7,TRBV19,CASSREGQRDYEQYF,TGTGCCAGTAGTAGAGAAGGACAGCGCGACTACGAGCAGTACTTC
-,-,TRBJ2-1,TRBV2,CASSAGTLYNEQFF,TGTGCCAGCAGTGCCGGGACTCTCTACAATGAGCAGTTCTTC
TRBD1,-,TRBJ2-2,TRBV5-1,CASSLDRGNTGELFF,TGCGCCAGCAGCTTGGACAGGGGAAACACCGGGGAGCTGTTTTTT
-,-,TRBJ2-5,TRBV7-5,CARRGRGAEETQYF,TGTGCCAGAAGGGGTCGGGGGGCCGAAGAGACCCAGTACTTC
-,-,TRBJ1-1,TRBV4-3,CASSTHQDRGSEAFF,TGCGCCAGCAGTACACACCAAGATCGCGGTTCTGAAGCTTTCTTT
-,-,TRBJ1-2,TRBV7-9,CASSAWGGGGYTF,TGTGCCAGCAGCGCCTGGGGGGGCGGGGGCTACACCTTC
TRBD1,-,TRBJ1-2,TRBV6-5,CASSYKGQGYYGYTF,TGTGCCAGCAGTTACAAAGGACAGGGCTACTATGGCTACACCTTC
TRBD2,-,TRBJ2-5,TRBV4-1,CASSRESSGGQTQYF,TGCGCCAGCAGCCGGGAATCTAGCGGGGGTCAGACCCAGTACTTC
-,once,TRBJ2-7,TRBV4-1,CASSQEQTRGIYEQYF,TGCGCCAGCAGCCAAGAACAAACAAGGGGAATCTACGAGCAGTACTTC
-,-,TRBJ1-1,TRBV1,CTSTTRDGQGARRTEAFF,TGCACCAGCACCACCAGGGATGGACAGGGGGCGCGAAGGACTGAAGCTTTCTTT
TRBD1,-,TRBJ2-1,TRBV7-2,CASSRAGTGVNEQFF,TGTGCCAGCAGCCGCGCCGGGACAGGGGTCAATGAGCAGTTCTTC
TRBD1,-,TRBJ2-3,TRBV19,CASRGQAVPLGTQYF,TGTGCCAGTAGGGGACAGGCGGTCCCGTTGGGGACGCAGTATTTT
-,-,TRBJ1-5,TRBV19,CASSITGTGNQPQHF,TGTGCCAGTAGTATCACGGGAACGGGCAATCAGCCCCAGCATTTT
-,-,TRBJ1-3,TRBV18,CASSPVADSSGNTIYF,TGTGCCAGCTCTCCTGTCGCTGACAGCTCTGGAAACACCATATATTTT
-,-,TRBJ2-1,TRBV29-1,CSVIEGGGGISYNEQFF,TGCAGCGTTATAGAAGGGGGCGGGGGGATTTCATACAATGAGCAGTTCTTC
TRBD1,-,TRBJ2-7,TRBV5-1,CASSFVLPGQGGFEQYF,TGCGCCAGCAGCTTCGTCCTTCCAGGACAGGGCGGATTCGAGCAGTACTTC
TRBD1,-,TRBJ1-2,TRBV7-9,CASSQDRAANYGYTF,TGTGCCAGCAGCCAGGACAGGGCAGCTAACTATGGCTACACCTTC
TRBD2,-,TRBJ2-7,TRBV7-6,CASSLESVGLGSTEQYF,TGTGCCAGCAGCTTAGAATCAGTGGGACTAGGGAGTACCGAGCAGTACTTC
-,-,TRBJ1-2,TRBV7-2,CASSLSINNYGYTF,TGTGCCAGCAGCTTATCAATCAATAACTATGGCTACACCTTC
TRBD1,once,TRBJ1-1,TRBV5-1,CASSTGQGAMNTEAFF,TGCGCCAGCAGCACGGGACAGGGGGCCATGAACACTGAAGCTTTCTTT
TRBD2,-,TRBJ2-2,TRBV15,CATSGPGRGGGELFF,TGTGCCACCAGCGGCCCCGGGAGGGGGGGCGGGGAGCTGTTTTTT
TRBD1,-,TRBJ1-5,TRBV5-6,CASSFGQGDQPQHF,TGTGCCAGCAGCTTCGGACAGGGAGACCAGCCCCAGCATTTT
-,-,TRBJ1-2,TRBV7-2,CASSAPGGGGHYGYTF,TGTGCCAGCAGCGCCCCTGGGGGGGGCGGCCACTATGGCTACACCTTC
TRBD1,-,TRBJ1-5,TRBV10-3,CAIRGTGDNQPQHF,TGTGCCATCAGGGGGACAGGGGACAATCAGCCCCAGCATTTT
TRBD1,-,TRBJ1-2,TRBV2,CASSSTGGGGYTF,TGTGCCAGCAGTAGTACAGGGGGGGGTGGCTACACCTTC
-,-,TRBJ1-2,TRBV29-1,CSVAGRGYGYTF,TGCAGCGTTGCGGGTCGGGGCTATGGCTACACCTTC
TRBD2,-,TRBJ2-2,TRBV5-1,CASSWGGENTGELFF,TGCGCCAGCAGCTGGGGAGGGGAGAACACCGGGGAGCTGTTTTTT
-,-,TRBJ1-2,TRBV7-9,CASSLAHGFYGYTF,TGTGCCAGCAGCTTAGCTCACGGTTTCTATGGCTACACCTTC
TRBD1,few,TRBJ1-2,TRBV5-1,CASSLATGEDYGYTF,TGCGCCAGCAGCTTGGCCACAGGGGAAGACTATGGCTACACCTTC
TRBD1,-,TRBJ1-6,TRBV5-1,CASSDSYGTDINSPLHF,TGCGCCAGCAGCGACTCCTATGGGACAGACATTAATTCACCCCTCCACTTT
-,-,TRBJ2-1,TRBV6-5,CASSYSPQAWEQFF,TGTGCCAGCAGTTACTCTCCCCAGGCCTGGGAGCAGTTCTTC
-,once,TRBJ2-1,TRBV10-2,CASSPPRDWINEQFF,TGCGCCAGCAGCCCCCCGAGGGACTGGATCAATGAGCAGTTCTTC
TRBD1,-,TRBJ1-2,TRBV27,CASSGRAGGARRYGYTF,TGTGCCAGCAGTGGGCGGGCAGGGGGTGCTCGGAGGTATGGCTACACCTTC
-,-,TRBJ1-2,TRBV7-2,CASSHRDTPGANYGYTF,TGTGCCAGCAGCCACCGGGACACACCCGGAGCTAACTATGGCTACACCTTC
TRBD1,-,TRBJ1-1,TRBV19,CASTQRAQGDTEAFF,TGTGCCAGTACCCAACGGGCCCAGGGGGACACTGAAGCTTTCTTT
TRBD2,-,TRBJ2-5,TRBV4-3,CASSQGLAWETQYF,TGCGCCAGCAGCCAAGGACTAGCGTGGGAGACCCAGTACTTC
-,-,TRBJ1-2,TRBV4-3,CASSQVGGELGYTF,TGCGCCAGCAGCCAGGTAGGAGGCGAGCTCGGCTACACCTTC
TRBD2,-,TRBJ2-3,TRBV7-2,CASSLQRGLGTDTQYF,TGTGCCAGCAGCTTACAGCGGGGGTTGGGCACAGATACGCAGTATTTT
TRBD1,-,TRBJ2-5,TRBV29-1,CSVERGTGFTTKQETQYF,TGCAGCGTTGAAAGGGGGACAGGGTTTACTACCAAGCAAGAGACCCAGTACTTC
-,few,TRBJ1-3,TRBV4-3,CASSQEISDPRGGNTIYF,TGCGCCAGCAGCCAAGAGATTTCGGACCCCAGGGGAGGAAACACCATATATTTT
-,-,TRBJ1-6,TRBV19,CASKGGVQEYSPLHF,TGTGCCAGTAAGGGGGGGGTCCAAGAATATTCACCCCTCCACTTT
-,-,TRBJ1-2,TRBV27,CASSFSGSLGYTF,TGTGCCAGCAGTTTTTCGGGGAGTCTGGGCTACACCTTC
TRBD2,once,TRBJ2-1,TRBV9,CASSEIAGPLGNEQFF,TGTGCCAGCAGCGAAATAGCGGGGCCGCTCGGCAATGAGCAGTTCTTC
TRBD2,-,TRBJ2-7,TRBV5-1,CASALAGGPYEQYF,TGCGCCAGCGCACTAGCGGGGGGCCCCTACGAGCAGTACTTC
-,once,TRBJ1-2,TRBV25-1,CASSGGYGYTF,TGTGCCAGCAGTGGAGGCTATGGCTACACCTTC
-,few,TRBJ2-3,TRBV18,CASTITDTQYF,TGTGCCAGCACAATCACAGATACGCAGTATTTT
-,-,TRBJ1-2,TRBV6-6,CASSFLDSNYGYTF,TGTGCCAGCAGTTTCCTGGACAGTAACTATGGCTACACCTTC